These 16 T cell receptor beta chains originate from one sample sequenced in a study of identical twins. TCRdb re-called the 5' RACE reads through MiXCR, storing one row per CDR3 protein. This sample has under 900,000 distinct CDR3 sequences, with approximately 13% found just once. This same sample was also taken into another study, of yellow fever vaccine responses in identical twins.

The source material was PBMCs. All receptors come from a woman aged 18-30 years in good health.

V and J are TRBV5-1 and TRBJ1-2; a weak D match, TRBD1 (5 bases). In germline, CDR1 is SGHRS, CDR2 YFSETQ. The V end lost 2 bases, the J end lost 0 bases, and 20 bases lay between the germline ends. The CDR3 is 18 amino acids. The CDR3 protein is CASSLKGPTTIPNYGYTF. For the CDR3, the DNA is TGCGCCAGCAGCTTAAAGGGGCCAACGACTATCCCTAACTATGGCTACACCTTC. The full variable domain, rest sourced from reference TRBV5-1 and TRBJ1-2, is KAGVTQTPRYLIKTRGQQVTLSCSPISGHRSVSWYQQTPGQGLQFLFEYFSETQRNKGNFPGRFSGRQFSNSRSEMNVSTLELGDSALYLCASSLKGPTTIPNYGYTFGSGTRLTVV.

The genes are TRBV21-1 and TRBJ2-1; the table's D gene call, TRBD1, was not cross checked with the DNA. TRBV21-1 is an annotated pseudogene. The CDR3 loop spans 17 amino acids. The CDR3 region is CASSKKGTPFSYNEQFF. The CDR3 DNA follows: TGTGCCAGCAGCAAAAAGGGGACACCGTTCTCCTACAATGAGCAGTTCTTC.

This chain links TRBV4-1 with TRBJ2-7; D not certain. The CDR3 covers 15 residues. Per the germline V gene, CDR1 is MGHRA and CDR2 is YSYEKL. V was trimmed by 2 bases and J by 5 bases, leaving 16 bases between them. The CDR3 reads CASSQWGMGSDEQYF. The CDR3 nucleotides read TGCGCCAGCAGCCAATGGGGTATGGGGTCCGACGAGCAGTACTTC.

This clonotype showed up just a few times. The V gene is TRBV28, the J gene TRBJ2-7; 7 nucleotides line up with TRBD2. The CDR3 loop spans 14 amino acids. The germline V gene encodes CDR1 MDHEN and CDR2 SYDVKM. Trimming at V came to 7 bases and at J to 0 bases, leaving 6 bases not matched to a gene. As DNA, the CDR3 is TGTGCCAGCACCGTGGCGGGGGTCTCCTACGAGCAGTACGTC. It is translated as CASTVAGVSYEQYV.

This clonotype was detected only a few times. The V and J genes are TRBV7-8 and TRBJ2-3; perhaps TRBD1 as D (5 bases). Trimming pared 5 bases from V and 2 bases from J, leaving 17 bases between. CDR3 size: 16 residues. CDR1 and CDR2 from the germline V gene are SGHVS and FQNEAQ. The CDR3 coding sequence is TGTGCCAGCAGCCCGAAGCAGGGTATTCTCACAGATACGCAGTATTTT. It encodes CASSPKQGILTDTQYF.

In DNA form, the CDR3 reads TGTGCCAGCAGTGAAATTCGCACAGACTACGAGCAGTACGTC. Its protein is CASSEIRTDYEQYV. The chain uses TRBV6-1 and TRBJ2-7; D not certain. The V and J ends lost 2 bases and 3 bases respectively, with 11 bases between them. The CDR3 loop spans 14 amino acids. The germline V gene has CDR1 MNHNS and CDR2 SASEGT.

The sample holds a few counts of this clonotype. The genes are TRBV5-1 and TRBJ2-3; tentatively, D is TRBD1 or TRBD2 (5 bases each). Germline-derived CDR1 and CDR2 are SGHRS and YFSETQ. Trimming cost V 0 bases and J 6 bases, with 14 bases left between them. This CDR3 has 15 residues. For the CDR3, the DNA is TGCGCCAGCAGCTTGGCCGGGGCAGCGTCCGATACGCAGTATTTT. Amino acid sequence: CASSLAGAASDTQYF.

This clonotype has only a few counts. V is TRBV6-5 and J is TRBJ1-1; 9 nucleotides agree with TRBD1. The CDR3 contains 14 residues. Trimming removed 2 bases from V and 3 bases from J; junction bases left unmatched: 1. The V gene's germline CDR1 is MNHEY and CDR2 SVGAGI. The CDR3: CASSYGQGYTEAFF. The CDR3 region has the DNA TGTGCCAGCAGTTACGGACAGGGGTACACTGAAGCTTTCTTT.

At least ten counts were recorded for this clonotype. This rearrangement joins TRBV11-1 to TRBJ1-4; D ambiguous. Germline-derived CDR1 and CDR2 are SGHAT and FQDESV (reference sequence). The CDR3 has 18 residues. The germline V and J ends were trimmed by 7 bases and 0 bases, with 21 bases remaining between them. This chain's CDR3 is CASTHGEGPRATNEKLFF. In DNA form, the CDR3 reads TGTGCCAGCACACACGGGGAAGGGCCGAGGGCAACTAATGAAAAACTGTTTTTT.

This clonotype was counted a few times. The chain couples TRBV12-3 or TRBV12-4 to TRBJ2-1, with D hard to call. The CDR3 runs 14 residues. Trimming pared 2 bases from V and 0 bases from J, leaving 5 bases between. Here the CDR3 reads CASSLPSSYNEQFF. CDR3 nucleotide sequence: TGTGCCAGCAGTTTACCCAGCTCCTACAATGAGCAGTTCTTC.

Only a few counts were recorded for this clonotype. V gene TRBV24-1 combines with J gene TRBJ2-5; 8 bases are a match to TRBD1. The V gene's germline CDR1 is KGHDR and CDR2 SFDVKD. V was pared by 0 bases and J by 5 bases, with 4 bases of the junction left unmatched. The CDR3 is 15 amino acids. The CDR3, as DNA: TGTGCCACCAGTGATTTGAAGGACAGGGAGGAGACCCAGTACTTC. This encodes CATSDLKDREETQYF.

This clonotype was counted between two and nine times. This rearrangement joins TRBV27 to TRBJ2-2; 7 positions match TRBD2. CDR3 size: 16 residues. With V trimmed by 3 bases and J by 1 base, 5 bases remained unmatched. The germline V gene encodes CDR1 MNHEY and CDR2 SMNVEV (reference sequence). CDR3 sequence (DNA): TGTGCCAGCAGTTTTAACGGGGGGATGAACACCGGGGAGCTGTTTTTT. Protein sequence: CASSFNGGMNTGELFF.

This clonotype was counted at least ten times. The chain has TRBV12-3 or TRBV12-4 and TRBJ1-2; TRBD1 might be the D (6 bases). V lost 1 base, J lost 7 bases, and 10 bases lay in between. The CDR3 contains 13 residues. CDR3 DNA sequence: TGTGCCAGCAGTTTAGGGACGGGGGCTGGCTACACCTTC. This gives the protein CASSLGTGAGYTF.

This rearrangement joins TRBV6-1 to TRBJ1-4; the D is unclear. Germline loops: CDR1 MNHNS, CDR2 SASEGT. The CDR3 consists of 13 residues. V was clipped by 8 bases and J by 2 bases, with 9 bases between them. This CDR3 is CASLFGTNEKLFF. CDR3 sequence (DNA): TGTGCCAGCTTATTCGGGACTAATGAAAAACTGTTTTTT.

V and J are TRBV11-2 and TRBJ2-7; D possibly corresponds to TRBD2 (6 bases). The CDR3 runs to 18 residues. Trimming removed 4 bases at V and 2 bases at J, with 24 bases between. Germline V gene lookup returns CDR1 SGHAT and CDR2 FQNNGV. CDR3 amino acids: CASSSTSSFWDLTYEQYF. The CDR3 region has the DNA TGTGCCAGCAGCTCCACTTCGTCGTTTTGGGACTTAACCTACGAGCAGTACTTC.

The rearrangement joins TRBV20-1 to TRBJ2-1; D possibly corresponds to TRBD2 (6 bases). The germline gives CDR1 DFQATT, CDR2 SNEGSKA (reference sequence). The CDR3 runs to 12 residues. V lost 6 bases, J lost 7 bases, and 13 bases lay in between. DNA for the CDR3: TGCAGTGCGCCCCCACGGGGGAATGAGCAGTTCTTC. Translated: CSAPPRGNEQFF.